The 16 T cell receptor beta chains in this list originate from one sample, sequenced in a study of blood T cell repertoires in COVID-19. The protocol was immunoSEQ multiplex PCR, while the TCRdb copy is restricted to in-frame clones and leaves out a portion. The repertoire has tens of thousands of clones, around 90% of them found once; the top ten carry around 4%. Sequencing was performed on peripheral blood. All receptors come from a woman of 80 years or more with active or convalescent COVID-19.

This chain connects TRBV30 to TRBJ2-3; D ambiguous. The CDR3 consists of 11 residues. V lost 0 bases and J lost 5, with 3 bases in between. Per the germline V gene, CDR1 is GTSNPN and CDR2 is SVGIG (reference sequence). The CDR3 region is CAWSVQDTQYF. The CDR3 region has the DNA TGTGCCTGGAGTGTACAAGATACGCAGTATTTT.

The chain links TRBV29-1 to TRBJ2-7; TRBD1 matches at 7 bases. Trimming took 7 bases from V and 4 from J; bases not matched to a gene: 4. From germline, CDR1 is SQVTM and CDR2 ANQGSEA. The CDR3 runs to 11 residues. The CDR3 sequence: CSGGTVYEQYF. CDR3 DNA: TGCAGCGGGGGGACAGTATACGAGCAGTACTTC.

The CDR3 DNA is TGTGCCAGCAGCTCAGCTAGCGGGACGGGAGATACGCAGTATTTT. Its translation: CASSSASGTGDTQYF. The gene calls are TRBV7-6 and TRBJ2-3; TRBD2 matches at 9 bases. With V trimmed by 4 bases and J by 5 bases, 7 bases remained unmatched. The CDR3 is 15 residues long. From germline, CDR1 is SGHVS and CDR2 FNYEAQ.

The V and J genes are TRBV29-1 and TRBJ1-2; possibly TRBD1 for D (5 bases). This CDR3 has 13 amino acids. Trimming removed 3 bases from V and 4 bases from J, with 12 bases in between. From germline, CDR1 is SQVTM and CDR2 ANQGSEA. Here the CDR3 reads CSVEDGGVYGYTF. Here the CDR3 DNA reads TGCAGCGTTGAGGATGGGGGGGTCTATGGCTACACCTTC.

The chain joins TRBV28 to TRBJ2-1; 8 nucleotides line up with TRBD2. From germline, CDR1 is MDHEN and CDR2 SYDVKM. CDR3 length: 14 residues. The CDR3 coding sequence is TGTGCGAGCGGTCAGACCGGGACTAGACATGAGCAGTTCTTC. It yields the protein CASGQTGTRHEQFF.

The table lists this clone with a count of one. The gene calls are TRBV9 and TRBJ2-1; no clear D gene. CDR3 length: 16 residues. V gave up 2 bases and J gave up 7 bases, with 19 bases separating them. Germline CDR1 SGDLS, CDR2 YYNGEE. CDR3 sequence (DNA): TGTGCCAGCAGCGTTGCGCAGCGACCAAGGATAAATGAGCAGTTCTTC. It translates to CASSVAQRPRINEQFF.

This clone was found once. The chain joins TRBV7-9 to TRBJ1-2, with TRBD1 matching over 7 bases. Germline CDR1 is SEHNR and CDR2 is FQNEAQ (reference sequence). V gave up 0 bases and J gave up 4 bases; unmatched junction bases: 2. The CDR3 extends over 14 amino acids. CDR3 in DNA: TGTGCCAGCAGCTTAGCGACAGGGCCCTATGGCTACACCTTC. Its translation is CASSLATGPYGYTF.

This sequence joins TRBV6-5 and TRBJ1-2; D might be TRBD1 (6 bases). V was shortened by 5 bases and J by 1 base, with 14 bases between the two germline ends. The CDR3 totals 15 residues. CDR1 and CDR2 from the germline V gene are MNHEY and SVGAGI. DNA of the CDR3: TGTGCCAGCAGTAAATCGGGACAAATTAACTATGGCTACACCTTC. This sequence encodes CASSKSGQINYGYTF.

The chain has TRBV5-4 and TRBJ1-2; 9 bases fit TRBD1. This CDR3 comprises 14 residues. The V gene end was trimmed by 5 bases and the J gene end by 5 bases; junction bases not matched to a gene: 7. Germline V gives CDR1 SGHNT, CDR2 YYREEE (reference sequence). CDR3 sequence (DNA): TGTGCCAGCAGAACGACAGGGGGTCTATATGGCTACACCTTC. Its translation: CASRTTGGLYGYTF.

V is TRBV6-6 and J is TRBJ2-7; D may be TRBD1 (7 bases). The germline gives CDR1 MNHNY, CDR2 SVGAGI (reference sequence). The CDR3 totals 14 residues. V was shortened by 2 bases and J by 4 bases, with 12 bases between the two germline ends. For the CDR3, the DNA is TGTGCCAGCAGTTACGGCGGGACAGAGTACGAGCAGTACTTC. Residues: CASSYGGTEYEQYF.

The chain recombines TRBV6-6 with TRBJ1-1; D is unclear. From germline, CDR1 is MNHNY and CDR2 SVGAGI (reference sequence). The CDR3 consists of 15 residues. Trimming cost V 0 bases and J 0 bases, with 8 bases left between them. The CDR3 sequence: CASSYSPTMNTEAFF. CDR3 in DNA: TGTGCCAGCAGTTACTCTCCCACAATGAACACTGAAGCTTTCTTT.

The CDR3 spells CASSLERPSKDTQYF. The CDR3 coding sequence is TGTGCCAGCAGCTTGGAGAGGCCCTCGAAGGATACGCAGTATTTT. V usage is TRBV5-4 and J usage is TRBJ2-3; D uncertain. The CDR3 runs 15 residues. Germline CDR1 SGHNT, CDR2 YYREEE (reference sequence). V lost 0 bases and J 6 bases, leaving 14 bases between the germline ends.

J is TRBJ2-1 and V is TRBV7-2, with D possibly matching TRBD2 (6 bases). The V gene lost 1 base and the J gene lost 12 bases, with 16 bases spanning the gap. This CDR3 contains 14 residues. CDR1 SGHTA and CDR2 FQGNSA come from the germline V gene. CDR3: CASSLGTGLGGQFF. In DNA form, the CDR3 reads TGTGCCAGCAGCTTAGGGACTGGTTTGGGGGGGCAGTTCTTC.

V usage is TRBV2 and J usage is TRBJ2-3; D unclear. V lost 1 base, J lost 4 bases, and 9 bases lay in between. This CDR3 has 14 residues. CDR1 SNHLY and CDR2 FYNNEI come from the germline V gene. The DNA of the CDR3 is TGTGCCAGCAGTGAAGTCGCCCCGGCAGATACGCAGTATTTT. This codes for CASSEVAPADTQYF. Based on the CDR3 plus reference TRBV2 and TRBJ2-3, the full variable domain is EPEVTQTPSHQVTQMGQEVILRCVPISNHLYFYWYRQILGQKVEFLVSFYNNEISEKSEIFDDQFSVERPDGSNFTLKIRSTKLEDSAMYFCASSEVAPADTQYFGPGTRLTVL.

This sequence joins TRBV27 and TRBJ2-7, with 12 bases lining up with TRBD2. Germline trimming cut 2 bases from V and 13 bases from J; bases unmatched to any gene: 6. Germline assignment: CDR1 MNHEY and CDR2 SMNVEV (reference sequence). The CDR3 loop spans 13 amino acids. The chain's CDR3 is CASSLQWTSGIYF. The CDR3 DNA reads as TGTGCCAGCAGTTTACAATGGACTAGCGGGATCTACTTC.

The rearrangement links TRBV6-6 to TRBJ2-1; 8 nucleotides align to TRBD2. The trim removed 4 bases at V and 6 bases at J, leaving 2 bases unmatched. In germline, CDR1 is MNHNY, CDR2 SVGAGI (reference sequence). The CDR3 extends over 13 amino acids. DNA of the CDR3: TGTGCCAGCAGTTCGGGAGGGGGCAATGAGCAGTTCTTC. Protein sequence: CASSSGGGNEQFF.